This T cell receptor (beta chain) originates from a study of blood T cell repertoires in COVID-19. Overall study context: Donors in the United States, Italy and Spain gave samples during acute or convalescent COVID-19. From T cells, B-cell-depleted T cells, or PBMCs came the material, which was cDNA or gDNA.

CDR1 and CDR2 (germline): SGHKS, YYEKEE (reference sequence). This CDR3 comprises 13 residues. Trimming shortened V by 0 bases and J by 8 bases, and 11 bases separated the two germline ends. Study processing details: The authors estimated nucleated cell counts from reference gene primer amplification. Libraries were prepared by immunoSEQ multiplex PCR; TCRdb keeps only in-frame clonotypes and omits some of them. V and J calls and clone size come straight from that table; D and trimming were deduced from the DNA. The sample records tens of thousands of clones, more than 75% being singletons. The V call is TRBV5-5, the J call TRBJ1-2; D might be TRBD1 (6 bases). This clonotype was obtained from a human donor in a cohort sampled during active COVID-19. The sequenced material came from peripheral blood. The CDR3 DNA sequence: TGTGCCAGCAGCTTGGAAGGGGGTAACGGCTACACCTTC. This sequence encodes CASSLEGGNGYTF.